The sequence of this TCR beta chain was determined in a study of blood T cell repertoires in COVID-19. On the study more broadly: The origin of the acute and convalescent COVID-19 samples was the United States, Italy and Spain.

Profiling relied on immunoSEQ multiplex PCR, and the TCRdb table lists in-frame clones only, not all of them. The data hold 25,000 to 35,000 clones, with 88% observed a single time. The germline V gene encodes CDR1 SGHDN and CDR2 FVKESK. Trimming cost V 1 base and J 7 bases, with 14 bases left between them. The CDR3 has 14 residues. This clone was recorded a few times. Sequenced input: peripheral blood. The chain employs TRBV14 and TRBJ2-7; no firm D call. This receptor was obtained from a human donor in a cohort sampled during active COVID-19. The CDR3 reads CASSQAGRLREQYF. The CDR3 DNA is TGTGCCAGCAGCCAAGCTGGCAGGCTAAGGGAGCAGTACTTC.